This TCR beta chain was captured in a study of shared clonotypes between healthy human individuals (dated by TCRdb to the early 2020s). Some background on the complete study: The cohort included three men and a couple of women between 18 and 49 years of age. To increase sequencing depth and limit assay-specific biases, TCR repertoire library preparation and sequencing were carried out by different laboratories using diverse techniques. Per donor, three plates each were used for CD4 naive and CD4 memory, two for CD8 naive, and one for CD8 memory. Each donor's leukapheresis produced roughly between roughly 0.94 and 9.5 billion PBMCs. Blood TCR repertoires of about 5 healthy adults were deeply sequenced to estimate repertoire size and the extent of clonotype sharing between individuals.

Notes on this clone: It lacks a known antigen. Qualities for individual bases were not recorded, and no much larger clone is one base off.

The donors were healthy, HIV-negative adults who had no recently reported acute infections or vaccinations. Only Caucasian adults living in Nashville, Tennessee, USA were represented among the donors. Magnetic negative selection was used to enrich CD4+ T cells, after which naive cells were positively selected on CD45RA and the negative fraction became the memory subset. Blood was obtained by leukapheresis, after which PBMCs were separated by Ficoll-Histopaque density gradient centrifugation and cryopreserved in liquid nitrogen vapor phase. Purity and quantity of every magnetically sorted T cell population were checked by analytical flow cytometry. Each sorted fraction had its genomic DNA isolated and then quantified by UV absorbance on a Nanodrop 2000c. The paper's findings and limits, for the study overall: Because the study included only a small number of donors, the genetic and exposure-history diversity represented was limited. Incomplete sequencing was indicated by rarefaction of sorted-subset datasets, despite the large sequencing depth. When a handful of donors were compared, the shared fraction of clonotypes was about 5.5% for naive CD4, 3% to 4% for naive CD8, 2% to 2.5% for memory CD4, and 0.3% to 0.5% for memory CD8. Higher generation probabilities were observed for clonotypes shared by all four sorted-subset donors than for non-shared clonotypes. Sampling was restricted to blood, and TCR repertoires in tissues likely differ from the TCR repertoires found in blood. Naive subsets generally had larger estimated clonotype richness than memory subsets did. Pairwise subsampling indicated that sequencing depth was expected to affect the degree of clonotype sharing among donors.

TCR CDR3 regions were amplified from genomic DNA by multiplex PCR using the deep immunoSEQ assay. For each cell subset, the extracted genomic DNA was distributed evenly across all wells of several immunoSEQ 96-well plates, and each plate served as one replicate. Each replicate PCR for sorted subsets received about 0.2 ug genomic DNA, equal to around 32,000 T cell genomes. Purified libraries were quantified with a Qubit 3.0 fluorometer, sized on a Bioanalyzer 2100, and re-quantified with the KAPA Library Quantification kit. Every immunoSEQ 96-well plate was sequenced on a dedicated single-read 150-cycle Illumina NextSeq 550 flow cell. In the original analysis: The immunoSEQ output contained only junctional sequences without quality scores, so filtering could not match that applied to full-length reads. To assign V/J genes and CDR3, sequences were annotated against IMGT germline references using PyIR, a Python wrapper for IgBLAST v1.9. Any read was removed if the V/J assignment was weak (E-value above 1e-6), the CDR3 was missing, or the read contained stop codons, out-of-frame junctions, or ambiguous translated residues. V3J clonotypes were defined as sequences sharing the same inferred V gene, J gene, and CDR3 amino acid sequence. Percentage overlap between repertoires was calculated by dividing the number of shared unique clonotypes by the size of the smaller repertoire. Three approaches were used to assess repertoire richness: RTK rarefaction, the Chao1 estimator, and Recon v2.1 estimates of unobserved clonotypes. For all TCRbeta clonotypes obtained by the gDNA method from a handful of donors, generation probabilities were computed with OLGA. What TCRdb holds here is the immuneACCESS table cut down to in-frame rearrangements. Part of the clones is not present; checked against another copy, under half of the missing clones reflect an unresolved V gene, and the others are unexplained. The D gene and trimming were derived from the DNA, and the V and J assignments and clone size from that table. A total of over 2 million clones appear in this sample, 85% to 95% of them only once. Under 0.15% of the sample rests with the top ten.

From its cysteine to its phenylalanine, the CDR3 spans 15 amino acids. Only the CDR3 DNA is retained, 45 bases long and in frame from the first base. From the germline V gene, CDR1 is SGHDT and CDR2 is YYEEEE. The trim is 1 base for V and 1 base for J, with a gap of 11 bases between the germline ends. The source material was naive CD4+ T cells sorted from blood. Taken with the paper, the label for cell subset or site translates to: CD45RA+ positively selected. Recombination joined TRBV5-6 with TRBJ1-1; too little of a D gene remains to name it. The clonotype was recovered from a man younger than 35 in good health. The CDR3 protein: CASSLLPGGNTEAFF. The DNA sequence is TGTGCCAGCAGCTTGCTTCCAGGCGGGAACACTGAAGCTTTCTTT.